This is a list of T cell receptor beta chains from one sample in a study of blood T cell repertoires in COVID-19. TCRdb keeps only in-frame clones here, not all; method: immunoSEQ multiplex PCR. The data hold approximately 60,000 clones, with 86% observed a single time. Sequencing input: peripheral blood. These receptors were collected from a man aged 50-60 years with active COVID-19. Each CDR3 is given with its conserved first and last residue. A D gene is named only where the DNA matches it firmly. The size field is filled for only some rows; it gives once, few, many or a size class.

d_gene | abundance | j_gene | v_gene | CDR3aa | CDR3nt
NA | NA | TRBJ2-3 | TRBV5-5 | CASSSRLVDTQYF | TGTGCCAGCAGCTCGAGACTAGTAGATACGCAGTATTTT
TRBD2 | NA | TRBJ2-1 | TRBV6-5 | CASSYFSSGNNEQFF | TGTGCCAGCAGTTACTTTTCTAGCGGGAACAATGAGCAGTTCTTC
TRBD2 | NA | TRBJ2-5 | TRBV28 | CASSLAGGEAETQYF | TGTGCCAGCAGTTTAGCGGGAGGGGAAGCGGAGACCCAGTACTTC
TRBD1 | NA | TRBJ1-6 | TRBV10-3 | CAIGPGQSSPLHF | TGTGCCATCGGGCCGGGACAGTCTTCACCCCTCCACTTT
TRBD2 | NA | TRBJ2-1 | TRBV11-3 | CASSSSGGAGDEQFF | TGTGCCAGCAGCTCCAGCGGGGGGGCCGGCGATGAGCAGTTCTTC
NA | NA | TRBJ2-7 | TRBV6-5 | CASSYSTQGRTEQYF | TGTGCCAGCAGTTACTCGACACAGGGCCGGACCGAGCAGTACTTC
TRBD1 | NA | TRBJ2-1 | TRBV5-1 | CASSAIGGHEQFF | TGCGCCAGCAGCGCGATAGGGGGCCATGAGCAGTTCTTC
NA | NA | TRBJ1-1 | TRBV24-1 | CATSDSTDRGGTEAFF | TGTGCCACCAGTGACTCTACCGATCGCGGGGGCACTGAAGCTTTCTTT
NA | NA | TRBJ2-7 | TRBV18 | CASSPVNSPREQYF | TGTGCCAGCTCACCAGTGAATAGCCCCCGCGAGCAGTACTTC
NA | once | TRBJ1-6 | TRBV7-2 | CASSLGGLAYNSPLHF | TGTGCCAGCAGCTTAGGGGGGCTGGCCTATAATTCACCCCTCCACTTT